A single sample gave rise to the 29 T cell receptor beta chains below, sequenced in a study of technical replicates of blood from a few donors. Using immunoSEQ multiplex PCR, the repertoire was profiled, and TCRdb retains in-frame clones only, with some absent. Among about 71,000 clones listed, 85% to 90% were seen once. Sequenced sample: PBMCs. The origin of the receptors is a human donor in good health. Some clones in this sample may be carry-over from other donors' samples.

The gene calls are TRBV2 and TRBJ1-1; possibly TRBD1 for D (6 bases). Germline lookup yields CDR1 SNHLY and CDR2 FYNNEI. The CDR3 totals 12 residues. The germline V and J ends were trimmed by 9 bases and 5 bases, with 13 bases remaining between them. The CDR3 nucleotides are TGTGCCAGTTCAGGGGTGTTAACTGAAGCTTTCTTT. Its translation is CASSGVLTEAFF.

The gene calls are TRBV7-8 and TRBJ2-5; 9 bases are shared with TRBD1. V lost 1 base, J lost 3 bases, and 6 bases stayed unmatched. The CDR3 has 16 residues. CDR1 is SGHVS and CDR2 is FQNEAQ in the germline V gene. CDR3 in DNA: TGTGCCAGCAGCTTAGTTCCGGGACAGGGAAAAGAGACCCAGTACTTC. Encoded protein: CASSLVPGQGKETQYF.

The rearrangement uses TRBV4-3 and TRBJ1-2; tentative D call: TRBD1 (5 bases). CDR3 size: 16 residues. Deletions cut 0 bases from V and 2 bases from J, with 13 bases between. Germline values: CDR1 LGHNA, CDR2 YSLEER. Here the CDR3 reads CASSQDRGGWNYGYTF. CDR3 sequence (DNA): TGCGCCAGCAGCCAAGATAGGGGAGGGTGGAACTATGGCTACACCTTC.

The chain joins TRBV7-9 to TRBJ2-1; a weak D match, TRBD1 (6 bases). Germline V gives CDR1 SEHNR, CDR2 FQNEAQ (reference sequence). Trimming removed 5 bases from V and 5 bases from J, with 16 bases in between. The CDR3 has 15 residues. The CDR3 coding sequence is TGTGCCAGCAGCCCCCCGGGACAACAGGACAATGAGCAGTTCTTC. Amino acids: CASSPPGQQDNEQFF. Supplemented by reference TRBV7-9 and TRBJ2-1, the full variable domain reads DTGVSQNPRHKITKRGQNVTFRCDPISEHNRLYWYRQTLGQGPEFLTYFQNEAQLEKSRLLSDRFSAERPKGSFSTLEIQRTEQGDSAMYLCASSPPGQQDNEQFFGPGTRLTVL.

V gene TRBV6-5 combines with J gene TRBJ1-1; 9 nucleotides line up with TRBD1. The germline V gene encodes CDR1 MNHEY and CDR2 SVGAGI. CDR3 size: 15 residues. V dropped 6 bases and J dropped 6; count of bases not matched to a gene: 11. The CDR3 nucleotides read TGTGCCAGCAGACTCCGCCGGGACAGGGTATCTGAAGCTTTCTTT. Its translation: CASRLRRDRVSEAFF.

V is TRBV6-5 and J is TRBJ1-1; 7 bases fit TRBD1. Losses at the gene ends were 6 bases for V and 0 bases for J; bases not matched to a gene: 1. This CDR3 contains 13 residues. Per the germline V gene, CDR1 is MNHEY and CDR2 is SVGAGI. CDR3 loop: CASSTGVNTEAFF. The CDR3 DNA follows: TGTGCCAGCAGCACAGGGGTGAACACTGAAGCTTTCTTT.

The chain has TRBV7-2 and TRBJ2-1; 7 bases are a match to TRBD1. In germline, CDR1 is SGHTA, CDR2 FQGNSA. The length of the CDR3 is 14 residues. V dropped 4 bases and J dropped 7; count of bases not matched to a gene: 7. The CDR3 region is CASSSDRVSNEQFF. The CDR3 coding sequence is TGTGCCAGCAGCTCAGACAGGGTTTCAAATGAGCAGTTCTTC.

The chain uses TRBV4-1 and TRBJ1-1; no clear D. Germline V gene data show CDR1 as MGHRA and CDR2 as YSYEKL. V lost 1 base, J lost 4 bases, and 13 bases lay in between. This CDR3 comprises 15 residues. CDR3 loop: CASSQVEGGGTEAFF. The CDR3 DNA sequence: TGCGCCAGCAGCCAAGTCGAGGGAGGAGGCACTGAAGCTTTCTTT.

Here the CDR3 DNA reads TGTGCCAGCAGCTGGCGGGGGGGGGAGACCCAGTACTTC. This gives the protein CASSWRGGETQYF. V and J are TRBV5-4 and TRBJ2-5; 9 positions match TRBD2. The germline CDR1 and CDR2 sequences are SGHNT and YYREEE (reference sequence). The CDR3 is 13 amino acids. V gave up 3 bases and J gave up 5 bases; unmatched junction bases: 2. Combining the CDR3 with reference TRBV5-4 and TRBJ2-5 gives the whole variable domain ETGVTQSPTHLIKTRGQQVTLRCSSQSGHNTVSWYQQALGQGPQFIFQYYREEENGRGNFPPRFSGLQFPNYSSELNVNALELDDSALYLCASSWRGGETQYFGPGTRLLVL.

The genes are TRBV11-2 and TRBJ2-7, with 9 bases aligning to TRBD2. The J segment lost 3 bases and the V segment lost 1 base, leaving 7 bases of the junction unmatched. This CDR3 spans 16 amino acids. Germline assignment: CDR1 SGHAT and CDR2 FQNNGV. CDR3 sequence: CASSLGLSGRFYEQYF. DNA for the CDR3: TGTGCCAGCAGCTTAGGGCTTAGCGGGAGATTCTACGAGCAGTACTTC. Full variable domain (remainder filled in from reference TRBV11-2 and TRBJ2-7): EAGVAQSPRYKIIEKRQSVAFWCNPISGHATLYWYQQILGQGPKLLIQFQNNGVVDDSQLPKDRFSAERLKGVDSTLKIQPAKLEDSAVYLCASSLGLSGRFYEQYFGPGTRLTVT.

The chain carries TRBV5-4 and TRBJ2-1; TRBD2 matches at 7 bases. The CDR3 contains 15 residues. V lost 0 bases, J lost 9 bases, and 9 bases stayed unmatched. The germline CDR1 and CDR2 sequences are SGHNT and YYREEE (reference sequence). The chain's CDR3 is CASSLVAGVGSEQFF. CDR3 bases: TGTGCCAGCAGCTTGGTTGCGGGAGTAGGAAGTGAGCAGTTCTTC.

Sample share makes this clone medium-sized. This sequence joins TRBV6-5 and TRBJ2-2, with D hard to call. CDR1 MNHEY and CDR2 SVGAGI come from the germline V gene. The CDR3 spans 12 residues. The V end lost 5 bases, the J end lost 7 bases, and 8 bases lay between the germline ends. CDR3 sequence: CASSPGVGELFF. The CDR3 DNA reads TGTGCCAGCAGTCCCGGTGTCGGGGAGCTGTTTTTT.

This chain links TRBV27 with TRBJ2-5; 7 positions match TRBD2. This CDR3 is built from 15 residues. The germline CDR1 and CDR2 sequences are MNHEY and SMNVEV (reference sequence). V shed 6 bases, J shed 5 bases, and the junction held 12 bases outside the gene matches. CDR3 coding DNA: TGTGCCAGCAGATTGGGAGCGGGAACATTGGAGACCCAGTACTTC. It codes for CASRLGAGTLETQYF.

V is TRBV4-3 and J is TRBJ1-1, with a possible D match to TRBD1 (5 bases). The CDR3 runs 15 residues. Looked up from germline, CDR1 is LGHNA and CDR2 is YSLEER. The V gene lost 0 bases and the J gene lost 0 bases, with 8 bases spanning the gap. CDR3 region: CASSQDYRLNTEAFF. The CDR3 region has the DNA TGCGCCAGCAGCCAAGACTACAGGTTGAACACTGAAGCTTTCTTT.

The rearrangement joins TRBV7-9 to TRBJ2-2; no definite D call. This CDR3 region has 14 residues. CDR1 SEHNR and CDR2 FQNEAQ come from the germline V gene (reference sequence). V was cut by 5 bases and J by 3 bases, with 10 bases left in between. The CDR3 sequence is CASSRSRDTGELFF. For the CDR3, the DNA is TGTGCCAGCAGCCGCAGTCGGGACACCGGGGAGCTGTTTTTT.

The CDR3 here is CATRPPGQGAGYGYTF. As DNA, the CDR3 is TGCGCCACCCGCCCGCCGGGACAGGGGGCAGGGTATGGCTACACCTTC. The rearrangement joins TRBV5-1 to TRBJ1-2; 12 bases match TRBD1. The junction had 14 bases not matched to a gene; V was cut back by 9 bases and J by 5 bases. CDR3 length: 16 residues. Germline CDR1 and CDR2: SGHRS and YFSETQ.

V gene TRBV10-3 combines with J gene TRBJ1-1; weak D call: TRBD1 (5 bases). V lost 6 bases and J lost 0, with 8 bases in between. The CDR3 loop spans 13 amino acids. The germline gives CDR1 ENHRY, CDR2 SYGVKD. In nucleotides, the CDR3 is TGTGCCATCAGCGACAGCATGAACACTGAAGCTTTCTTT. This codes for CAISDSMNTEAFF.

The V call is TRBV6-6, the J call TRBJ2-3, with D maybe TRBD2 (5 bases). V was clipped by 6 bases and J by 2 bases, with 12 bases between them. CDR1 and CDR2 from the germline V gene are MNHNY and SVGAGI (reference sequence). This CDR3 comprises 14 residues. Written as DNA, the CDR3 is TGTGCCAGCAGGCCGTGGGGAGACACAGATACGCAGTATTTT. It encodes CASRPWGDTDTQYF.

This chain uses TRBV7-8 with TRBJ2-3; TRBD1 matches at 7 bases. V shed 3 bases, J shed 6 bases, and the junction held 6 bases outside the gene matches. Germline CDR1 and CDR2: SGHVS and FQNEAQ. The CDR3 length is 14 residues. CDR3 loop: CASSLGQGVDTQYF. The CDR3 DNA is TGTGCCAGCAGCTTGGGTCAGGGGGTGGATACGCAGTATTTT.

V usage is TRBV7-3 and J usage is TRBJ2-7, with TRBD2 matching 15 bases. The junction had 5 bases not matched to a gene; V was cut back by 5 bases and J by 6 bases. In germline, CDR1 is SGHTA, CDR2 FQGTGA. CDR3 size: 15 residues. As DNA, the CDR3 is TGTGCCAGCAGCCTGGGACTAGCGGGAGGCGGCGAGCAGTACTTC. This encodes CASSLGLAGGGEQYF.

This sequence joins TRBV7-8 and TRBJ2-4; possibly TRBD1 for D (6 bases). The V and J ends lost 1 base and 2 bases respectively, with 15 bases between them. CDR1 and CDR2 (germline): SGHVS, FQNEAQ. The CDR3 is made up of 17 amino acids. As DNA, the CDR3 is TGTGCCAGCAGCTTAGAGTTTGGGGGCGGAACCAAAAACATTCAGTACTTC. This gives the protein CASSLEFGGGTKNIQYF.

This chain uses TRBV7-2 with TRBJ1-1; TRBD1 is a possible D gene (6 bases). The V and J ends lost 1 base and 3 bases respectively, with 12 bases between them. The CDR3 extends over 15 amino acids. Per germline, CDR1 SGHTA and CDR2 FQGNSA. CDR3 DNA sequence: TGTGCCAGCAGCTTAGGTGGGGGCAGGCACACTGAAGCTTTCTTT. It yields the protein CASSLGGGRHTEAFF.

This chain uses TRBV29-1 with TRBJ1-2; no firm D call. Germline V CDR1 and CDR2: SQVTM, ANQGSEA. The length of the CDR3 is 12 residues. V shed 1 base and J shed 6 bases, with 9 bases lying between them. CDR3 in amino acids: CSVEGPLNGYTF. The CDR3 nucleotides are TGCAGCGTTGAAGGGCCCCTGAATGGCTACACCTTC.

The rearrangement links TRBV5-1 to TRBJ1-1; D not resolved. The V gene's germline CDR1 is SGHRS and CDR2 YFSETQ. V lost 4 bases and J 1 base, leaving 5 bases between the germline ends. This CDR3 is 12 amino acids long. CDR3 coding DNA: TGCGCCAGCAGCCGGGGGAACACTGAAGCTTTCTTT. Its protein is CASSRGNTEAFF. The full variable domain, in which reference TRBV5-1 and TRBJ1-1 provide the parts outside the CDR3, is KAGVTQTPRYLIKTRGQQVTLSCSPISGHRSVSWYQQTPGQGLQFLFEYFSETQRNKGNFPGRFSGRQFSNSRSEMNVSTLELGDSALYLCASSRGNTEAFFGQGTRLTVV.

This chain joins TRBV5-1 and TRBJ2-3, with TRBD1 as a possible D gene (6 bases). V gave up 2 bases and J gave up 0 bases, with 16 bases separating them. In germline, CDR1 is SGHRS, CDR2 YFSETQ. The CDR3 has 17 residues. The CDR3 here is CASSLGFGQFSTDTQYF. In DNA, the CDR3 is TGCGCCAGCAGCTTAGGTTTTGGACAGTTTAGCACAGATACGCAGTATTTT.

This clone was picked up a small number of times. The genes are TRBV4-2 and TRBJ2-5, with D possibly matching TRBD2 (5 bases). V was shortened by 4 bases and J by 5 bases, with 23 bases between the two germline ends. Germline V CDR1 and CDR2: LGHNA, YNFKEQ. The CDR3 is 17 amino acids. The CDR3, as DNA: TGTGCCAGCAGCCGCGAAAACGGAGGTCCGGGCGCGGAGACCCAGTACTTC. The encoded protein is CASSRENGGPGAETQYF.

The gene calls are TRBV7-3 and TRBJ2-3; possible D gene TRBD2, 6 bases. Germline V lookup: CDR1 SGHTA, CDR2 FQGTGA. V gave up 5 bases and J gave up 5 bases, with 17 bases separating them. The CDR3 is 15 residues long. The CDR3 region is CASSLTAGRQDTQYF. The CDR3 DNA is TGTGCCAGCAGCCTGACCGCGGGGCGGCAAGATACGCAGTATTTT.

The genes are TRBV2 and TRBJ1-6, with D perhaps matching TRBD1 (5 bases). The CDR3 runs to 15 residues. Per germline, CDR1 SNHLY and CDR2 FYNNEI. V gave up 6 bases and J gave up 5 bases, with 14 bases separating them. CDR3 DNA sequence: TGTGCCAGCAGGAAAATCAGGGTGGATAATTCACCCCTCCACTTT. Translated, it gives CASRKIRVDNSPLHF.

The rearrangement links TRBV5-1 to TRBJ2-7; perhaps TRBD1 as D (5 bases). V was clipped by 4 bases and J by 4 bases, with 18 bases between them. Germline V gives CDR1 SGHRS, CDR2 YFSETQ. This CDR3 comprises 15 residues. CDR3 DNA: TGCGCCAGCAGCCCTATCCCAGGGATCAAGTACGAGCAGTACTTC. Translation gives CASSPIPGIKYEQYF.